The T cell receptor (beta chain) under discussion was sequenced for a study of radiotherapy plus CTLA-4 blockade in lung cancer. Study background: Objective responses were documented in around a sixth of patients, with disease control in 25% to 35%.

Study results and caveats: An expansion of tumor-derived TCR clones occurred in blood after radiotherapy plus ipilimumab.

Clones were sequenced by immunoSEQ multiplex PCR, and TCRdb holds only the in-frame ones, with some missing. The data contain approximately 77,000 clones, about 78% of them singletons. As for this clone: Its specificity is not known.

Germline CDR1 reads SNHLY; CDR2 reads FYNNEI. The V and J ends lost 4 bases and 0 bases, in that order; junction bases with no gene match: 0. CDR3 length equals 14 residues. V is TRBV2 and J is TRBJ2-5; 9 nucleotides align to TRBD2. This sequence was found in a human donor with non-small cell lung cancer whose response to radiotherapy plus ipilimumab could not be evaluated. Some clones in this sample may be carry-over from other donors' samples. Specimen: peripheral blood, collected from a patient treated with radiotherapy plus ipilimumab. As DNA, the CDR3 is TGTGCCAGCAGTGGCGGGGGGGACCAAGAGACCCAGTACTTC. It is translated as CASSGGGDQETQYF.